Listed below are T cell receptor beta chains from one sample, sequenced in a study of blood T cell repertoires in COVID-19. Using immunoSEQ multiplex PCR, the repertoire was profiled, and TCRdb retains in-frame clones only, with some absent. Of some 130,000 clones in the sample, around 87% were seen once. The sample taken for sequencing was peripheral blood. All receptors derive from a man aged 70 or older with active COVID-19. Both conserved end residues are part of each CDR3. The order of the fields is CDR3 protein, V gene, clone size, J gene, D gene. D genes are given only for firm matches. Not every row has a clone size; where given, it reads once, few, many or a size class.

CDR3: CSGKGVNEQFF
V: TRBV20-1
size: NA
J: TRBJ2-1
D: NA

CDR3: CASSLAGTSPEQYF
V: TRBV5-1
size: NA
J: TRBJ2-7
D: TRBD2

CDR3: CASSLGSAPTDEQFF
V: TRBV5-1
size: NA
J: TRBJ2-1
D: NA

CDR3: CASSQPGLASPREQFF
V: TRBV27
size: NA
J: TRBJ2-1
D: TRBD2

CDR3: CASSDSGGALYGYTF
V: TRBV5-1
size: NA
J: TRBJ1-2
D: NA

CDR3: CASSADREGNQPQHF
V: TRBV9
size: NA
J: TRBJ1-5
D: TRBD1

CDR3: CASSPATDHTYEQYF
V: TRBV7-2
size: NA
J: TRBJ2-7
D: NA

CDR3: CASSRQGGVGNTIYF
V: TRBV5-6
size: NA
J: TRBJ1-3
D: NA

CDR3: CASSRDSATNEKLFF
V: TRBV6-6
size: NA
J: TRBJ1-4
D: TRBD1

CDR3: CASSLAGGRFNSPLHF
V: TRBV7-2
size: NA
J: TRBJ1-6
D: NA

CDR3: CASSQPGLATDTQYF
V: TRBV3-1/TRBV3-2
size: once
J: TRBJ2-3
D: TRBD2

CDR3: CATSVLGSGSGGNEQFF
V: TRBV24-1
size: NA
J: TRBJ2-1
D: NA

CDR3: CAIAVPGSSYEQYF
V: TRBV10-3
size: NA
J: NA
D: NA

CDR3: CASSFAGQGVNNEQFF
V: TRBV11-1
size: NA
J: TRBJ2-1
D: TRBD1

CDR3: CASSEAPGKGNYGYTF
V: TRBV6-1
size: NA
J: TRBJ1-2
D: NA

CDR3: CASSQGTNQNIQYF
V: TRBV4-3
size: NA
J: TRBJ2-4
D: NA

CDR3: CASSPLEEAETQYF
V: TRBV18
size: NA
J: TRBJ2-5
D: NA

CDR3: CASSLLPGGGTDTQYF
V: TRBV5-1
size: NA
J: TRBJ2-3
D: TRBD2

CDR3: CASSQANSGRRLETQYF
V: TRBV4-2
size: NA
J: TRBJ2-5
D: TRBD2

CDR3: CASEIGGQFTDTQYF
V: TRBV5-1
size: NA
J: TRBJ2-3
D: TRBD1

CDR3: CASSRDRQETQYF
V: TRBV2
size: NA
J: TRBJ2-5
D: TRBD1

CDR3: CASRGIDSLEQYF
V: TRBV5-1
size: few
J: TRBJ2-7
D: NA

CDR3: CATAGTFYTGELFF
V: TRBV5-1
size: NA
J: TRBJ2-2
D: NA

CDR3: CASSLSEARQETQYF
V: TRBV27
size: NA
J: TRBJ2-5
D: NA

CDR3: CASSLAGGPGNEQFF
V: TRBV18
size: NA
J: TRBJ2-1
D: TRBD2

CDR3: CASSFRGAGANVLTF
V: TRBV5-4
size: NA
J: TRBJ2-6
D: NA

CDR3: CASSGRLAGVSSYEQYF
V: TRBV10-1
size: NA
J: TRBJ2-7
D: TRBD2

CDR3: CSGADSPIEAFF
V: TRBV29-1
size: NA
J: TRBJ1-1
D: NA

CDR3: CASSLGQNSGANVLTF
V: TRBV27
size: NA
J: TRBJ2-6
D: TRBD1

CDR3: CASTLLAGGRTGELFF
V: TRBV11-3
size: NA
J: TRBJ2-2
D: TRBD2

CDR3: CASSLRGLSSTDTQYF
V: TRBV4-1
size: NA
J: TRBJ2-3
D: NA

CDR3: CASSPLSGYDQPQHF
V: TRBV18
size: NA
J: TRBJ1-5
D: NA

CDR3: CASSGETGDYEQYF
V: TRBV5-1
size: NA
J: TRBJ2-7
D: TRBD1

CDR3: CAGTGYTEAFF
V: TRBV30
size: NA
J: TRBJ1-1
D: TRBD1

CDR3: CASSLQENTEAFF
V: TRBV6-4
size: NA
J: TRBJ1-1
D: NA

CDR3: CASSPTSGTHGELFF
V: TRBV28
size: NA
J: TRBJ2-2
D: TRBD2